The source of this T cell receptor beta chain is a study of T cell repertoires in cytomegalovirus infection. TCRdb re-called the reads through MiXCR, storing one row per CDR3 protein. There are approximately 49,000 distinct CDR3 sequences in the sample; about 18% occur only once, and more than 20% lies in the top ten. Germline loops: CDR1 LNHDA, CDR2 SQIVND (reference sequence). CDR3 size: 17 residues. V was pared by 4 bases and J by 2 bases, with 17 bases between. With regard to this clonotype: Its antigen is unidentified.

The gene calls are TRBV19 and TRBJ2-2, with D perhaps TRBD1 (5 bases). This clonotype was obtained from a human donor in good health (CMV status not recorded). Some clones in this sample may be carry-over from other donors' samples. The sequencing here drew on CD8+ T cells from cultured PBMCs, taken from culture after CMV antigen stimulation. The CDR3 protein is CASSKSYGAGNTGELFF. CDR3 nucleotides: TGTGCCAGTAGTAAATCCTATGGGGCAGGAAACACCGGGGAGCTGTTTTTT.